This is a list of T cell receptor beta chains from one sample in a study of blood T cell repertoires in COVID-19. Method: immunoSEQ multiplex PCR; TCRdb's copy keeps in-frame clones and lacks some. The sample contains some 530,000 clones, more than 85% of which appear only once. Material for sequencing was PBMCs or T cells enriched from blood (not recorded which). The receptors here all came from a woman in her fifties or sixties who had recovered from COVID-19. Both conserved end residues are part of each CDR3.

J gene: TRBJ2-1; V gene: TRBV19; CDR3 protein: CASSFVGTGIGNEQFF
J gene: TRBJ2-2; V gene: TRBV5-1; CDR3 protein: CASSLGGLGTGELFF
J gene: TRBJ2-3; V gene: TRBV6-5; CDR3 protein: CASRAGGIPDTQYF
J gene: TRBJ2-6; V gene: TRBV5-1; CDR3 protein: CASSLGQGASGANVLTF
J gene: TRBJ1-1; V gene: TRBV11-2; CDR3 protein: CASSLGGQGRVTEAFF
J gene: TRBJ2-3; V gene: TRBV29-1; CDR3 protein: CSLAGTGSVTDTQYF
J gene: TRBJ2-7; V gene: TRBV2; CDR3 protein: CASSEQGSYEQYF
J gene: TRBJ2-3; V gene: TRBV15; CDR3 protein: CATSRTQGAITDTQYF
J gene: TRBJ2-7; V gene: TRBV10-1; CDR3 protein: CASSSPAGVQYF
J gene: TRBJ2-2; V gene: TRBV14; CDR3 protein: CASSQRLQGASGELFF
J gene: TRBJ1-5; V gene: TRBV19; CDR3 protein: CASSRERGNQPQHF
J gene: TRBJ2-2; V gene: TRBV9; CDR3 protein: CASSTSGGGTGELFF
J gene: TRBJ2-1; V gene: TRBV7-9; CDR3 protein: CASSLGSGGSNEQFF
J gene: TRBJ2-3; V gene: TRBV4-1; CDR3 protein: CASSPITSGEDTQYF
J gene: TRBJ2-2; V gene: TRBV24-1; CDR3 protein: CATSDFGQGRINEELFF
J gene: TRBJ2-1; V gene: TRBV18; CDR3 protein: CASSPMGQAYNEQFF
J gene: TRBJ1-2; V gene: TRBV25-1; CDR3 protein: CASSGTGANNYGYTF
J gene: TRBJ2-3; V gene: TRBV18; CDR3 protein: CASSPPLWGVRTDTQYF
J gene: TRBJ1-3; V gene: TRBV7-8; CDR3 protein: CASSLEYRAQGNTIYF
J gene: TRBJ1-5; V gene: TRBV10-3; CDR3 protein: CAISESKGGANQPQHF
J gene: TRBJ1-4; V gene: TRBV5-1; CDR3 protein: CASSLDGQGGEKLFF
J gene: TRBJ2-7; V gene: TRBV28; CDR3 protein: CASSYPGQGYEQYF
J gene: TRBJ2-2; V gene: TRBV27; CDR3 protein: CASSLGTNTGELFF
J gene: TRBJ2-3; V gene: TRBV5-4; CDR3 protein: CASSPRVGTDTQYF
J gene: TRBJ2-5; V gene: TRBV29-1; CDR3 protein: CSVETRETQYF
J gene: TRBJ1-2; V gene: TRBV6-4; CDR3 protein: CASSGGGTGDGYTF
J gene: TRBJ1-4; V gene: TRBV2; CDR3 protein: CASSNRVGNEKLFF
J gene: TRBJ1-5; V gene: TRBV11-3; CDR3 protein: CASSLDRVNEPQHF
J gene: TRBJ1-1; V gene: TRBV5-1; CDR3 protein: CASSLRDRVIGLDTEAFF
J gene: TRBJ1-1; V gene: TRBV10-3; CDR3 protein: CAISLPGNTEAFF
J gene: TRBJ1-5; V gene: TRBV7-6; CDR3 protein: CASSLYGGNQPQHF
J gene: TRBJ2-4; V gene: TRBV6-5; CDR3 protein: CASTRETANIQYF
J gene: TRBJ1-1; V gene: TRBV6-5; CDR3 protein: CASTAGSHEAFF
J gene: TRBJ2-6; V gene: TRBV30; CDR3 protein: CAWKGGSGANVLTF
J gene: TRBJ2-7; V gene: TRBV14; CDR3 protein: CASSMTGDSYEQYF
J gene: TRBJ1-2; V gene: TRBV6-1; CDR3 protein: CASSDPVRTANYGYTF
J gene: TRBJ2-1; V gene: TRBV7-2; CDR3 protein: CASSFKVGNGVNEQFF
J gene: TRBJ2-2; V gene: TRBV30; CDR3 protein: CAWSPQGGGAGELFF
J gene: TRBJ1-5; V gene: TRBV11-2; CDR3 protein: CASSLQGLQPQHF